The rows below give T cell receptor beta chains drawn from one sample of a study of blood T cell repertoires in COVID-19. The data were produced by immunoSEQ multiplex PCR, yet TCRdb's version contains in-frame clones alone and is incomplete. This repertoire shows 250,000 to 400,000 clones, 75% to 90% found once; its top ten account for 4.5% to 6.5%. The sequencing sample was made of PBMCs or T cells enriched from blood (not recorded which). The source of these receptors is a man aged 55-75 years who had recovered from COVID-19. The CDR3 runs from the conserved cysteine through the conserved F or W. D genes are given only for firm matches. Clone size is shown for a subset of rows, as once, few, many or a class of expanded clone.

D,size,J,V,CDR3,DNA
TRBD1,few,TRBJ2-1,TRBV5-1,CASSLNRGIDEQFF,TGCGCCAGCAGCCTCAACAGGGGGATCGATGAGCAGTTCTTC
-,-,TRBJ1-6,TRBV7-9,CASSLLQDNSPLHF,TGTGCCAGCAGCTTACTCCAGGATAATTCACCCCTCCACTTT
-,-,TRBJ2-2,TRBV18,CASSNGGELFF,TGTGCCAGCTCCAACGGCGGGGAGCTGTTTTTT
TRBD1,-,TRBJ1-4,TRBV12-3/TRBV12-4,CASSRQGGEKLFF,TGTGCCAGCAGCCGACAGGGGGGTGAAAAACTGTTTTTT
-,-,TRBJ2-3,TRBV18,CASSPPGGADTQYF,TGTGCCAGCTCACCACCGGGGGGGGCGGATACGCAGTATTTT
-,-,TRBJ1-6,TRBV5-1,CASRPDYGDSPLHF,TGCGCCAGCAGACCCGATTACGGAGATTCACCCCTCCACTTT
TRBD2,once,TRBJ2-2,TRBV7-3,CASSSGTSGRRELFF,TGTGCCAGCAGTTCCGGGACTAGCGGGAGGAGGGAGCTGTTTTTT
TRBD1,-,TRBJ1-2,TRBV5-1,CASSTGQGNFYGYTF,TGCGCCAGCAGCACGGGACAGGGGAATTTCTATGGCTACACCTTC
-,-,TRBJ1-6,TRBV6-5,CASNPGIYNSPLHF,TGTGCCAGCAACCCCGGGATTTATAATTCACCCCTCCACTTT
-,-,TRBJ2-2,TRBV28,CASRRASGELFF,TGTGCCAGCAGGAGGGCCTCCGGGGAGCTGTTTTTT
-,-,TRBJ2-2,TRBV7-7,CASSLVEGAAGELFF,TGTGCTAGCAGCTTAGTGGAGGGGGCAGCCGGGGAGCTGTTTTTT
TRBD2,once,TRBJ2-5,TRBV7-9,CASSLRTGGETQYF,TGTGCCAGCAGCTTGCGGACGGGGGGAGAGACCCAGTACTTC
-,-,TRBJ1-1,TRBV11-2,CASSLSRVRPEAFF,TGTGCCAGCAGCTTGAGCAGGGTCCGTCCTGAAGCTTTCTTT
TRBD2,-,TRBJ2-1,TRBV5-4,CASSPIETSGSYEQFF,TGTGCCAGCAGCCCAATAGAGACTAGCGGGAGTTATGAGCAGTTCTTC
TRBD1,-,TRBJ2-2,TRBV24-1,CATGQTNTGELFF,TGTGCCACGGGACAGACGAACACCGGGGAGCTGTTTTTT
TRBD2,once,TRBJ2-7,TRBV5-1,CASSFYLAGGDEQYF,TGCGCCAGCAGCTTCTACCTAGCGGGAGGGGACGAGCAGTACTTC
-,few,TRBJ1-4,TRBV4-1,CASSQDGRVIEKLFF,TGCGCCAGCAGCCAAGACGGCAGGGTGATCGAAAAACTGTTTTTT
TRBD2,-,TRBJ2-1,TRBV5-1,CASSLAAGGPYNEQFF,TGCGCCAGCAGCTTGGCGGCGGGAGGACCCTACAATGAGCAGTTCTTC
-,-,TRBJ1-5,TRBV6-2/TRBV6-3,CASSYWGRMDQPQHF,TGTGCCAGCAGTTATTGGGGCAGAATGGATCAGCCCCAGCATTTT
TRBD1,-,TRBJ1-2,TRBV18,CASSKTGGTDYGYTF,TGTGCCAGCTCAAAAACAGGGGGCACAGACTATGGCTACACCTTC
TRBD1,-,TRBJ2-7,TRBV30,CAWSPTARTGGYEQYF,TGTGCCTGGAGTCCCACCGCCCGGACAGGGGGCTACGAGCAGTACTTC
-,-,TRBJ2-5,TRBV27,CASSVSRGKVHETQYF,TGTGCCAGCAGTGTTTCTCGCGGGAAGGTCCACGAGACCCAGTACTTC
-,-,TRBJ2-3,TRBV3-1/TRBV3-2,CASSRLLGPDTQYF,TGTGCCAGCAGCCGACTCCTGGGGCCCGATACGCAGTATTTT
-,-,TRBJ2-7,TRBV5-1,CASRKGVRYEQYF,TGCGCCAGCCGAAAGGGGGTGAGGTACGAGCAGTACTTC
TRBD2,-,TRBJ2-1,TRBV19,CASSIMGLAGGNNEQFF,TGTGCCAGTAGTATAATGGGACTAGCGGGAGGGAACAATGAGCAGTTCTTC
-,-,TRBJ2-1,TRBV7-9,CASSTRYNEQFF,TGTGCCAGCAGCACGAGGTACAATGAGCAGTTCTTC
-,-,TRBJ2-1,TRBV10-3,CAISEGLSYNEQFF,TGTGCCATCAGTGAGGGACTATCCTACAATGAGCAGTTCTTC
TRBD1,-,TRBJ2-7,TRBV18,CASSPRETGPYEQYF,TGTGCCAGCTCACCACGAGAGACAGGGCCCTACGAGCAGTACTTC
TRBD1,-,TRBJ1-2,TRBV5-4,CASSLAVGQVNTF,TGTGCCAGCAGCTTGGCCGTGGGACAGGTAAACACCTTC
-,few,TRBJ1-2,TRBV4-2,CASSQDLADYGYTF,TGTGCCAGCAGCCAAGATTTGGCAGACTATGGCTACACCTTC
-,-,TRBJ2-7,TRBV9,CASSVGHQYEQYF,TGTGCCAGCAGCGTGGGACACCAATACGAGCAGTACTTC
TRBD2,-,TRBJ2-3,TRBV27,CASRRPLAGVDTQYF,TGTGCCAGCAGGCGCCCGCTAGCGGGAGTGGATACGCAGTATTTT
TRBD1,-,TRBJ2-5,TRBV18,CASSPRLAGGRQETQYF,TGTGCCAGCTCACCACGGTTAGCAGGGGGCCGTCAAGAGACCCAGTACTTC
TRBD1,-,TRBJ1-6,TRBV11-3,CASSLEGGGNSPLHF,TGTGCCAGCAGCTTGGAAGGGGGCGGAAATTCACCCCTCCACTTT
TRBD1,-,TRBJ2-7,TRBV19,CASSIADRGQGYEQYF,TGTGCCAGTAGTATAGCCGACAGGGGACAGGGATACGAGCAGTACTTC
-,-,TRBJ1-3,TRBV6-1,CASSETLHGTTSGNTIYF,TGTGCCAGCAGTGAGACCTTGCACGGGACAACCTCTGGAAACACCATATATTTT
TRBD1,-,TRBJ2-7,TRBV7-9,CASTWGQGNEQYF,TGTGCCAGCACCTGGGGACAGGGCAACGAGCAGTACTTC
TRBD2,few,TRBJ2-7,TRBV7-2,CASSTGTSGRFEQYF,TGTGCCAGCAGCACGGGGACTAGCGGGAGGTTCGAGCAGTACTTC
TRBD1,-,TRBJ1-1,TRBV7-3,CASRRTGRGNTEAFF,TGTGCCAGCAGACGGACAGGGAGGGGGAACACTGAAGCTTTCTTT
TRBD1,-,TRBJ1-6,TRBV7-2,CASSLGTGGRIYNSPLHF,TGTGCCAGCAGCTTAGGGACAGGGGGGAGGATATATAATTCACCCCTCCACTTT
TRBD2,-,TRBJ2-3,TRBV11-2,CASSPRLVSGRADTQYF,TGTGCCAGCAGCCCACGCCTTGTTAGCGGGAGGGCAGATACGCAGTATTTT
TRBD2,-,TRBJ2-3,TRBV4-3,CASSQEGRLASYTQYF,TGCGCCAGCAGCCAAGAAGGAAGACTAGCGAGTTATACGCAGTATTTT
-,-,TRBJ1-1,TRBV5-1,CASSLARQDYTEAFF,TGCGCCAGCAGCTTGGCCCGTCAGGATTACACTGAAGCTTTCTTT
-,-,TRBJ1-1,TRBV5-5,CASRPGLLNTEAFF,TGTGCCAGCCGCCCGGGACTGTTGAACACTGAAGCTTTCTTT
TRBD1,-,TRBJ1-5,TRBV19,CASSLTGDRGQPQHF,TGTGCCAGTAGCCTTACAGGGGATCGGGGACAGCCCCAGCATTTT
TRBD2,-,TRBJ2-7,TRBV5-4,CASSLSSGSSYEQYF,TGTGCCAGCAGCTTGAGCAGCGGGAGCTCCTACGAGCAGTACTTC
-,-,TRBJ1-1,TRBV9,CASSVQGNTEAFF,TGTGCCAGCAGCGTCCAGGGGAACACTGAAGCTTTCTTT
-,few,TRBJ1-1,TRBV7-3,CASSFTAGNTEAFF,TGTGCCAGCAGCTTTACAGCCGGGAACACTGAAGCTTTCTTT
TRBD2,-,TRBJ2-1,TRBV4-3,CASSPYLAGAYNEQFF,TGCGCCAGCAGCCCATATCTAGCGGGAGCTTACAATGAGCAGTTCTTC